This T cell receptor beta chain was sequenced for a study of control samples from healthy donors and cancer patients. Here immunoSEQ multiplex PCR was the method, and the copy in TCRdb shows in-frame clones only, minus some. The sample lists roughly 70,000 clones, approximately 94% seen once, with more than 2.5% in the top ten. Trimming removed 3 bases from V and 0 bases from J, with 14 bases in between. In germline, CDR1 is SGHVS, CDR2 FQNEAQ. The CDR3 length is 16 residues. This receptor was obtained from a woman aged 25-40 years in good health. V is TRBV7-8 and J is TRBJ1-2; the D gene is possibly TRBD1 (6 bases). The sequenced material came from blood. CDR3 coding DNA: TGTGCCAGCAGCTTGGGAACAGGGCCTTCTAACTATGGCTACACCTTC. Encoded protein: CASSLGTGPSNYGYTF.